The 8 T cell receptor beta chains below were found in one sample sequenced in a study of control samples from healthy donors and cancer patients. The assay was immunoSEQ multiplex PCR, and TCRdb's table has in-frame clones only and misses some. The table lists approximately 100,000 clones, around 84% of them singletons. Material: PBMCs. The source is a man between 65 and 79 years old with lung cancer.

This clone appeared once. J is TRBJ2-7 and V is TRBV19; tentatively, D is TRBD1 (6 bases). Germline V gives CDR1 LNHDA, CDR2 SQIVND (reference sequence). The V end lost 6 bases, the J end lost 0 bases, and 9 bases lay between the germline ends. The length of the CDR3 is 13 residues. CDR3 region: CASSPDSSYEQYF. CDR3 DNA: TGTGCCAGTAGCCCGGACAGCTCCTACGAGCAGTACTTC.

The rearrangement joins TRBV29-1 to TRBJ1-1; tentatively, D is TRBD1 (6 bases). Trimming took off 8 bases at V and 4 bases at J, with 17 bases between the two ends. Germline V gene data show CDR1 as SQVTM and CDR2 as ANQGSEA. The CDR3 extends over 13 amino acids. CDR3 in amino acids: CSSSLGGRTEAFF. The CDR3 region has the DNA TGCAGCTCCTCTCTGGGGGGGCGCACTGAAGCTTTCTTT.

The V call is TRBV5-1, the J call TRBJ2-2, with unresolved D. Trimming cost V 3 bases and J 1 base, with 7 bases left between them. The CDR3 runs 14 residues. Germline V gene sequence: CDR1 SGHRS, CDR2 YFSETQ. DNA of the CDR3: TGCGCCAGCAGCTATCTGGAGAACACCGGGGAGCTGTTTTTT. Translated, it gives CASSYLENTGELFF.

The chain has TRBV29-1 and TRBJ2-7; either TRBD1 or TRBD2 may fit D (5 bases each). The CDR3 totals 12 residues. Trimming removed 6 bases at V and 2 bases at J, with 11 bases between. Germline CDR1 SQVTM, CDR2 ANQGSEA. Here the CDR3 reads CSVGTHPYEQYF. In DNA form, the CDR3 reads TGCAGCGTGGGGACGCACCCCTACGAGCAGTACTTC.

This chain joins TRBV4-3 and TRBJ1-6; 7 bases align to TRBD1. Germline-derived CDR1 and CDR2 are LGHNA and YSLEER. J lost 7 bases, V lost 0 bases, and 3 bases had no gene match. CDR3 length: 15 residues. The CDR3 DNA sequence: TGCGCCAGCAGCCAAGAACAGGGGTGGAATTCACCCCTCCACTTT. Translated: CASSQEQGWNSPLHF.

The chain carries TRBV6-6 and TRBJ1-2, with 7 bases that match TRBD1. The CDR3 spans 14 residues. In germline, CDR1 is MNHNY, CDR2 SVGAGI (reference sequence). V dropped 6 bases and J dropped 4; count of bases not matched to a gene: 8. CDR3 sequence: CASRPSQGIYGYTF. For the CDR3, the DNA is TGTGCCAGCAGACCCTCACAGGGGATCTATGGCTACACCTTC.

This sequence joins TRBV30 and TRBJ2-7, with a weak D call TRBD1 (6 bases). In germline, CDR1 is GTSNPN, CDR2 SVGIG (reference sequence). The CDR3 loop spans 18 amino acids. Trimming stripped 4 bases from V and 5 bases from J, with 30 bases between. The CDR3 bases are TGTGCCTGGAAGACCCCCGCACCGGGACACAGGGACGATAACGAGCAGTACTTC. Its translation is CAWKTPAPGHRDDNEQYF.

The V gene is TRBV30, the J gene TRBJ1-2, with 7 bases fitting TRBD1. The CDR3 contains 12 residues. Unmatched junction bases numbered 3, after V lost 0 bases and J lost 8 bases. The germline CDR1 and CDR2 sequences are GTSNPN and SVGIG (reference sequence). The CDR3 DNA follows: TGTGCCTGGAGTGTAGGGGGCAGCGGCTACACCTTC. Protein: CAWSVGGSGYTF.